This TCR beta chain originates from a study of T cells in Graves' hyperthyroidism and ophthalmopathy. Overall study findings and caveats: Ophthalmopathy was predicted by the model a median of roughly 6 months ahead of onset. Blood samples included most of the expanded thyroid clonotypes exceeding 0.001.

This CDR3 is built from 15 residues. Per germline, CDR1 SGHRS and CDR2 YFSETQ. V gave up 5 bases and J gave up 0 bases, with 12 bases separating them. Hyperthyroidism was newly diagnosed in patients aged 18 to 65 (duration under 2 months). The authors obtained PBMCs from about 9 ml of fresh peripheral blood. Amplified TCR beta CDR3 regions came from RNA transcripts. With the HTBI primer set, the TCR CDR3 went through a first round of RT-PCR. TCRdb re-called the multiplex PCR reads with MiXCR, one entry per CDR3 protein. The table shows fewer than 400,000 distinct CDR3 sequences, with 15% to 18% occurring only once. A single count supports this clonotype. Antigen specificity is unknown.

The TCR comes from a woman younger than 35 with Graves' hyperthyroidism that later progressed to Graves' ophthalmopathy. The chain has TRBV5-1 and TRBJ1-3; D gene ambiguous. The sequencing sample was made of blood. This CDR3 is CASRPAPSSGNTIYF. The CDR3 DNA is TGCGCCAGCAGACCAGCTCCGAGCTCTGGAAACACCATATATTTT.